This entry concerns a single T cell receptor beta chain. Coverage ceases 3 residues before the CDR3 finishes, and the germline J gene fills in the end. This entry belongs to a study of T cells in women clearing cervical HPV infection. Study in general: Controls' single incident HPV16 infection cleared within 12 months without precancer.

This CDR3 contains 15 residues. Germline V gene lookup returns CDR1 GTSNPN and CDR2 SVGIG (reference sequence). Between the trimmed V and J ends, which lost 2 bases and 5 bases, there was a span of 15 bases. This table comes from immunoSEQ multiplex PCR, and its TCRdb copy is limited to in-frame clones, with some not included. The specimen's table records 40,000 to 55,000 clones. The chain links TRBV30 to TRBJ2-2; TRBD2 is a possible D gene (6 bases). Sequencing used blood buffy coat. The clonotype was recovered from a woman aged 18 to 75 with a cervical HPV16 infection that either progressed to CIN3+ or cleared (not recorded which). The CDR3 bases that were read are TGTGCCTGGAGTCGGGACTCCCTGGGGACCGGGGAG. Protein sequence: CAWSRDSLGTGE. The entire CDR3 reads CAWSRDSLGTGELFF.